The rows below give T cell receptor beta chains drawn from one sample of a study of T cells in Graves' hyperthyroidism and ophthalmopathy. MiXCR, applied by TCRdb to the multiplex PCR reads, yields one record per CDR3 protein. The data contain roughly 700,000 distinct CDR3 sequences, 11% to 15% of them seen just once; the ten biggest clones take up around 9.6%. Material: blood. Receptors originate from a woman aged 18 to 35 with Graves' hyperthyroidism. CDR3s include the opening cysteine and the closing phenylalanine or tryptophan. The D gene is left open where the match is weak. Clone sizes are given selectively: once, few, many, or a class where the clone is expanded.

V: TRBV10-3
size: many
D: .
J: TRBJ2-1
CDR3: CAISGVDQRDSEQFF
DNA: TGTGCCATCAGTGGGGTGGATCAACGAGACAGTGAGCAGTTCTTC

V: TRBV20-1
size: few
D: TRBD2
J: TRBJ2-7
CDR3: CSARVGSGSSEQYF
DNA: TGCAGTGCTAGAGTAGGAAGCGGGAGCTCCGAGCAGTACTTC

V: TRBV7-9
size: many
D: .
J: TRBJ1-1
CDR3: CASSSMGLNTEAFF
DNA: TGTGCCAGCAGCTCCATGGGCTTGAACACTGAAGCTTTCTTT

V: TRBV5-1
size: .
D: .
J: TRBJ1-2
CDR3: CASSWGSAGYTF
DNA: TGCGCCAGCAGCTGGGGGTCGGCCGGCTACACCTTC

V: TRBV27
size: .
D: .
J: TRBJ2-1
CDR3: CASSHLRQRGGGLSYNEQFF
DNA: TGTGCCAGCAGTCATCTTCGGCAGAGGGGGGGAGGGCTCTCCTACAATGAGCAGTTCTTC

V: TRBV28
size: few
D: TRBD1
J: TRBJ2-1
CDR3: CASSLFGQGAFYNEQFF
DNA: TGTGCCAGCAGTTTATTCGGACAGGGGGCCTTCTACAATGAGCAGTTCTTC

V: TRBV27
size: many
D: .
J: TRBJ2-1
CDR3: CASSLGPNEQFF
DNA: TGTGCCAGCAGCTTGGGACCTAATGAGCAGTTCTTC

V: TRBV28
size: few
D: .
J: TRBJ1-2
CDR3: CASGQLDYGYTF
DNA: TGTGCCAGCGGACAGCTTGACTATGGCTACACCTTC

V: TRBV24-1
size: many
D: .
J: TRBJ2-3
CDR3: CATSDPRPATSTDTQYF
DNA: TGTGCCACCAGTGACCCTAGGCCAGCGACAAGCACAGATACGCAGTATTTT

V: TRBV7-9
size: few
D: .
J: TRBJ1-4
CDR3: CASSPPLGESNEKLFF
DNA: TGTGCCAGCAGCCCTCCGCTAGGAGAATCTAATGAAAAACTGTTTTTT

V: TRBV28
size: many
D: TRBD2
J: TRBJ2-7
CDR3: CASNLLSGRDVHEQYF
DNA: TGTGCCAGCAATCTTCTAAGCGGGAGGGATGTCCACGAGCAGTACTTC

V: TRBV7-8
size: many
D: TRBD2
J: TRBJ2-1
CDR3: CASSLIAGGSNEQFF
DNA: TGTGCCAGCAGCCTAATAGCGGGAGGGAGTAATGAGCAGTTCTTC

V: TRBV2
size: many
D: .
J: TRBJ2-4
CDR3: CASSDSGATKNIQYF
DNA: TGTGCCAGCAGTGATAGTGGGGCCACCAAAAACATTCAGTACTTC

V: TRBV2
size: many
D: .
J: TRBJ1-1
CDR3: CASSEALRGFGEAFF
DNA: TGTGCCAGCAGTGAAGCGCTTCGAGGGTTCGGTGAAGCTTTCTTT

V: TRBV14
size: few
D: .
J: TRBJ1-1
CDR3: CASSPLKEWDSRMNTEAFF
DNA: TGTGCCAGCAGCCCGCTTAAAGAGTGGGACTCCCGTATGAACACTGAAGCTTTCTTT

V: TRBV11-3
size: many
D: .
J: TRBJ2-2
CDR3: CASSPFQRVTGELFF
DNA: TGTGCCAGCAGCCCTTTCCAACGCGTCACCGGGGAGCTGTTTTTT

V: TRBV18
size: .
D: .
J: TRBJ2-7
CDR3: CASSPGITYEQYF
DNA: TGTGCCAGCTCACCAGGGATCACCTACGAGCAGTACTTC

V: TRBV30
size: many
D: TRBD1
J: TRBJ1-1
CDR3: CAWRGQGVGQAFF
DNA: TGTGCCTGGAGAGGGCAGGGGGTCGGGCAGGCTTTCTTT

V: TRBV29-1
size: few
D: TRBD1
J: TRBJ2-5
CDR3: CSAVPDRVVYLETQYF
DNA: TGCAGCGCTGTGCCGGACAGGGTGGTTTACTTGGAGACCCAGTACTTC

V: TRBV27
size: .
D: .
J: TRBJ1-1
CDR3: CATRTAGNTEAFF
DNA: TGTGCCACAAGGACCGCCGGTAATACTGAAGCTTTCTTT

V: TRBV10-3
size: few
D: .
J: TRBJ2-1
CDR3: CAISESMASSYNEQFF
DNA: TGTGCCATCAGTGAGTCGATGGCGAGCTCCTACAATGAGCAGTTCTTC

V: TRBV7-9
size: many
D: TRBD2
J: TRBJ2-3
CDR3: CASSKGLAGGRTDTQYF
DNA: TGTGCCAGCAGCAAGGGACTAGCGGGAGGGAGGACAGATACGCAGTATTTT

V: TRBV2
size: few
D: .
J: TRBJ2-2
CDR3: CASRTVNTGELFF
DNA: TGTGCCAGCAGGACAGTTAACACCGGGGAGCTGTTTTTT

V: TRBV20-1
size: many
D: TRBD1
J: TRBJ2-5
CDR3: CSARRPQGIETQYF
DNA: TGCAGTGCTAGACGACCACAGGGGATCGAGACCCAGTACTTC

V: TRBV4-1
size: many
D: TRBD1
J: TRBJ1-2
CDR3: CASRQPTGGRHGYTF
DNA: TGCGCCAGCAGACAGCCAACAGGGGGCAGGCATGGCTACACCTTC

V: TRBV7-8
size: many
D: TRBD1
J: TRBJ2-1
CDR3: CASRSTGDRYNEQFF
DNA: TGTGCCAGCAGGTCCACGGGGGACAGGTACAATGAGCAGTTCTTC

V: TRBV2
size: many
D: TRBD2
J: TRBJ2-1
CDR3: CASSPISGRAGFEQFF
DNA: TGTGCCAGCAGTCCAATTAGCGGGAGGGCCGGTTTTGAGCAGTTCTTC

V: TRBV6-1
size: .
D: .
J: TRBJ1-2
CDR3: CASKGTYGYTF
DNA: TGTGCCAGCAAAGGGACGTATGGCTACACCTTC

V: TRBV18
size: few
D: .
J: TRBJ2-5
CDR3: CASSPQGGKSETQYF
DNA: TGTGCCAGCTCACCCCAGGGGGGCAAAAGCGAGACCCAGTACTTC

V: TRBV4-1
size: .
D: TRBD2
J: TRBJ2-3
CDR3: CASSQDNMASGSTDTQYF
DNA: TGCGCCAGCAGCCAAGATAATATGGCTAGCGGGAGCACAGATACGCAGTATTTT

V: TRBV10-3
size: .
D: TRBD1
J: TRBJ1-4
CDR3: CAISESQGVYEKLFF
DNA: TGTGCCATCAGTGAGTCGCAGGGGGTATACGAAAAACTGTTTTTT

V: TRBV6-6
size: many
D: TRBD1
J: TRBJ1-5
CDR3: CASSYSGAGGVSNQPQHF
DNA: TGTGCCAGCAGTTACTCGGGGGCAGGGGGCGTGAGCAATCAGCCCCAGCATTTT

V: TRBV5-1
size: .
D: .
J: TRBJ2-1
CDR3: CASSVPEYNEQFF
DNA: TGTGCCAGCAGCGTGCCGGAGTACAATGAGCAGTTCTTC

V: TRBV7-9
size: few
D: .
J: TRBJ1-5
CDR3: CASSLGGRLDNQPQHF
DNA: TGTGCCAGCAGCTTAGGGGGCAGGTTGGACAATCAGCCCCAGCATTTT

V: TRBV28
size: many
D: .
J: TRBJ2-2
CDR3: CASKFVGEDTGELFF
DNA: TGTGCCAGCAAATTCGTTGGGGAGGACACCGGGGAGCTGTTTTTT

V: TRBV7-9
size: few
D: .
J: TRBJ2-3
CDR3: CASSPLGDGGTDTQYF
DNA: TGTGCCAGCAGCCCCCTCGGGGATGGTGGCACAGATACGCAGTATTTT

V: TRBV15
size: many
D: TRBD1
J: TRBJ2-5
CDR3: CATSRHRTGGTETQYF
DNA: TGTGCCACCAGCAGACATAGGACAGGGGGCACAGAGACCCAGTACTTC

V: TRBV19
size: .
D: .
J: TRBJ2-1
CDR3: CASSRALSSYNGQFF
DNA: TGTGCCAGTAGTAGAGCGCTGAGCTCCTACAATGGGCAGTTCTTC

V: TRBV5-1
size: many
D: .
J: TRBJ2-7
CDR3: CASSLVGSYEQYF
DNA: TGTGCCAGCAGCTTAGTCGGCTCCTACGAGCAGTACTTC

V: TRBV11-2
size: many
D: .
J: TRBJ1-4
CDR3: CASSLAGFANEKLFF
DNA: TGTGCCAGCAGCCTCGCGGGGTTTGCTAATGAAAAACTGTTTTTT

V: TRBV19
size: few
D: .
J: TRBJ1-4
CDR3: CASSSIIIIKVQGPTNEKLFF
DNA: TGTGCCAGTAGCTCCATCATCATAATCAAGGTTCAAGGCCCAACTAATGAAAAACTGTTTTTT

V: TRBV3-1
size: many
D: .
J: TRBJ2-1
CDR3: CASSPPHYNEQFF
DNA: TGTGCCAGCAGCCCCCCACACTACAATGAGCAGTTCTTC

V: TRBV19
size: few
D: .
J: TRBJ1-2
CDR3: CASRREHSNYGYTF
DNA: TGTGCCAGTAGAAGGGAACACTCTAACTATGGCTACACCTTC

V: TRBV30
size: many
D: TRBD1
J: TRBJ1-1
CDR3: CASNAGGLTEAFF
DNA: TGTGCCTCCAACGCAGGGGGCCTCACTGAAGCTTTCTTT

V: TRBV7-3
size: few
D: .
J: TRBJ1-5
CDR3: CASTQKRAGAYSNQPQHF
DNA: TGTGCCAGCACCCAAAAGAGGGCAGGGGCGTATAGCAATCAGCCCCAGCATTTT

V: TRBV6-2/TRBV6-3
size: few
D: .
J: TRBJ1-1
CDR3: CASSHWYAGNTEAFF
DNA: TGTGCCAGCAGCCACTGGTATGCAGGTAACACTGAAGCTTTCTTT

V: TRBV5-1
size: many
D: .
J: TRBJ2-5
CDR3: CASAWGIQETQYF
DNA: TGCGCCAGCGCCTGGGGGATCCAAGAGACCCAGTACTTC

V: TRBV13
size: .
D: .
J: TRBJ2-5
CDR3: CASSLRNGGETQYF
DNA: TGTGCCAGCAGTCTTAGAAATGGAGGAGAGACCCAGTACTTC